Described below is a single T cell receptor (beta chain) sequence and its context. No antigen is known for it. This specimen belongs to a study of shared clonotypes between healthy human individuals. Whole-study results and caveats: The donor pool, a small one, limited the genetic and exposure-history diversity represented.

This CDR3 region has 13 residues. V lost 6 bases, J lost 6 bases, and 7 bases stayed unmatched. Germline loops: CDR1 MDHEN, CDR2 SYDVKM. The donor population consisted of healthy HIV-negative adults with no recent acute infections or vaccinations. Each cell subset's genomic DNA was divided evenly among several immunoSEQ plates. As handled by the study authors: Owing to the provision of junction-only sequences devoid of quality scores by immunoSEQ, filtering differed. Profiled with immunoSEQ multiplex PCR; TCRdb holds only in-frame clones, not every one. That table is the source of V, J and clone size, and D and trimming were worked out from the DNA. This sample has 400,000 to 600,000 clones, with around 79% found just once.

The chain carries TRBV28 and TRBJ1-2; 7 nucleotides line up with TRBD1. The sequenced sample consisted of PBMCs. This clonotype was sampled from a woman in her 40s in good health. Some clones in this sample may be carry-over from other donors' samples. The CDR3, as DNA: TGTGCCAGCAGCTTAGACAGGGTCGATGGCTACACCTTC. Translating gives CASSLDRVDGYTF.